A selection of T cell receptor beta chains follows, all from one sample in a study of cytomegalovirus exposure and HLA in healthy donors. The table came from immunoSEQ multiplex PCR; TCRdb's copy has only in-frame clones and leaves some out. The table records about 230,000 clones, around 80% of them present only once. The sequencing input was PBMCs. These receptors were obtained from a woman aged 55 to 70 in good health and CMV-seropositive. The conserved cysteine and the conserved F or W are not part of the CDR3 here. Some rows mark clone size as missing; the rest say once, few, many or name a class of expanded clone.

len	v_gene	abundance	j_gene	CDR3aa
14	TRBV19	.	TRBJ2-3	ASSRSGGAGTDTQY
12	TRBV6-5	.	TRBJ2-1	ASSYKGGRNEQF
14	TRBV19	.	TRBJ2-1	ASSIDHVSGRPEKF
14	TRBV19	once	TRBJ2-1	ASSTSDRSPYNEQF
13	TRBV6-1	.	TRBJ2-7	ASSDPQRVSYEQY
14	TRBV30	.	TRBJ2-1	AWSSAGGPFYNEQF
13	TRBV19	.	TRBJ1-3	ASRGGEDSGNTIY
13	TRBV5-1	.	TRBJ1-1	ASSLGQGLNTEAF
13	TRBV30	.	TRBJ1-6	AWSARGRGPPLLH
14	TRBV15	.	TRBJ2-7	ATSSLARRTSYEQY
12	TRBV5-5	few	TRBJ1-2	ASSFEIRTGGYT
15	TRBV4-1	.	TRBJ2-3	ASSLRGQGASGDTQY
13	TRBV6-4	once	TRBJ1-4	AGAIKQGSNEKLF
11	TRBV30	.	TRBJ1-4	AWSLSDGSGLF
13	TRBV6-5	.	TRBJ2-7	ASSYSGQELYEQY
13	TRBV6-6	.	TRBJ2-7	ASRMTGTGIYEQY
15	TRBV27	.	TRBJ1-2	ASSLSRTGGFNYGYT
14	TRBV9	.	TRBJ2-1	ASSVGLGSRTGEQF
13	TRBV6-5	.	TRBJ2-1	ASSYFGGGANEQF
13	TRBV5-4	.	.	ASSDRTSGSYEQY